Listed below are T cell receptor beta chains from one sample, sequenced in a study of PD-L1 blockade in urothelial cancer. Generated by immunoSEQ multiplex PCR, the TCRdb table keeps only in-frame clones and is missing some. Of 68,000 or so clones listed, roughly 81% were seen once; the top ten hold more than 5.5%. The material sequenced was PBMCs, taken around atezolizumab (anti-PD-L1) treatment. All receptors come from a man in his 70s with urothelial cancer. Each CDR3 is given with its conserved first and last residue. The order of the fields is V gene, D gene, clone size, J gene, CDR3 DNA, CDR3 protein. A D gene is named only where the DNA matches it firmly. Some rows have no size entry. The others give once, few or many, or a class for an expanded clone.

V gene: TRBV18
D gene: TRBD2
clone size: NA
J gene: TRBJ2-1
CDR3 DNA: TGTGCCAGCTCACCCCAGCGGGAGGACTACAATGAGCAGTTCTTC
CDR3 protein: CASSPQREDYNEQFF

V gene: TRBV11-2
D gene: TRBD2
clone size: NA
J gene: TRBJ2-3
CDR3 DNA: TGTGCCAGCAGTCTAGCGGGGAGAGATACGCAGTATTTT
CDR3 protein: CASSLAGRDTQYF

V gene: TRBV4-3
D gene: NA
clone size: NA
J gene: TRBJ2-2
CDR3 DNA: TGCGCCAGCAGCCAAGAGATCGGGAAGGACGGGGAGCTGTTTTTT
CDR3 protein: CASSQEIGKDGELFF

V gene: TRBV6-1
D gene: TRBD1
clone size: NA
J gene: TRBJ2-7
CDR3 DNA: TGTGCCAGCAGTGTGGACCGGGACAGCTCCTACGAGCAGTACTTC
CDR3 protein: CASSVDRDSSYEQYF

V gene: TRBV9
D gene: NA
clone size: NA
J gene: TRBJ1-2
CDR3 DNA: TGTGCCAGCAGCGTAGACAGCATCAAGGGCTACACCTTC
CDR3 protein: CASSVDSIKGYTF

V gene: TRBV5-6
D gene: TRBD1
clone size: once
J gene: TRBJ2-7
CDR3 DNA: TGTGCCAGCAGCATACGACAGGGCTCTATAGGGGAGCAGTACTTC
CDR3 protein: CASSIRQGSIGEQYF

V gene: TRBV19
D gene: TRBD2
clone size: once
J gene: TRBJ2-7
CDR3 DNA: TGTGCCAGTAGTATAGTGGGGAGGGCGAGCGAGCAGTACTTC
CDR3 protein: CASSIVGRASEQYF

V gene: TRBV5-1
D gene: NA
clone size: NA
J gene: TRBJ1-1
CDR3 DNA: TGCGCCAGCAGCTTGCGGGGGGGCACTGAAGCTTTCTTT
CDR3 protein: CASSLRGGTEAFF

V gene: TRBV30
D gene: NA
clone size: NA
J gene: TRBJ2-7
CDR3 DNA: TGTGCCTGGAGTACCCCCCCAGTCTACGAGCAGTACTTC
CDR3 protein: CAWSTPPVYEQYF

V gene: TRBV7-3
D gene: TRBD2
clone size: NA
J gene: TRBJ2-1
CDR3 DNA: TGTGCCAGCAGCTCCACTAGCGGGGGCTACAATGAGCAGTTCTTC
CDR3 protein: CASSSTSGGYNEQFF

V gene: TRBV28
D gene: TRBD1
clone size: NA
J gene: TRBJ2-7
CDR3 DNA: TGTGCCAGTGGGACAGGGCCCTTCGAGCAGTACTTC
CDR3 protein: CASGTGPFEQYF

V gene: TRBV13
D gene: TRBD1
clone size: NA
J gene: TRBJ1-2
CDR3 DNA: TGTGCCAGCAGCTTACGGGACAGCCCGCCAGGCTACACCTTC
CDR3 protein: CASSLRDSPPGYTF

V gene: TRBV18
D gene: NA
clone size: NA
J gene: TRBJ1-5
CDR3 DNA: TGTGCCAGCTCACCACCCGGGGGAGAAGATCAGCCCCAGCATTTT
CDR3 protein: CASSPPGGEDQPQHF

V gene: TRBV5-6
D gene: TRBD2
clone size: NA
J gene: TRBJ2-1
CDR3 DNA: TGTGCCAGCAGCTTCCCGGGAGGTAACAATGAGCAGTTCTTC
CDR3 protein: CASSFPGGNNEQFF

V gene: TRBV7-9
D gene: NA
clone size: NA
J gene: TRBJ2-4
CDR3 DNA: TGTGCCAGCAGCCCGGGGTTGTCGGACAGAATAGCCAAAAACATTCAGTACTTC
CDR3 protein: CASSPGLSDRIAKNIQYF

V gene: TRBV2
D gene: TRBD2
clone size: NA
J gene: TRBJ2-1
CDR3 DNA: TGTGCCAGCACCTTCATCCGCGGGGGTGACAATGAGCAGTTCTTC
CDR3 protein: CASTFIRGGDNEQFF

V gene: TRBV28
D gene: TRBD2
clone size: few
J gene: TRBJ2-7
CDR3 DNA: TGTGCCAGCAGTGAGACTAGCACGAAGCAGTACTTC
CDR3 protein: CASSETSTKQYF

V gene: TRBV19
D gene: TRBD1
clone size: NA
J gene: TRBJ1-2
CDR3 DNA: TGTGCCAGCACACAGGGGGCCGGCTACACCTTC
CDR3 protein: CASTQGAGYTF

V gene: TRBV2
D gene: NA
clone size: NA
J gene: TRBJ2-3
CDR3 DNA: TGTGCCAGCAGGCAGGACTCTTTCACAGATACGCAGTATTTT
CDR3 protein: CASRQDSFTDTQYF

V gene: TRBV19
D gene: TRBD1
clone size: NA
J gene: TRBJ1-6
CDR3 DNA: TGTGCCAGTAGTATAAAGGGGGCCGGGAATTCACCCCTCCACTTT
CDR3 protein: CASSIKGAGNSPLHF

V gene: TRBV5-1
D gene: NA
clone size: NA
J gene: TRBJ1-2
CDR3 DNA: TGCGCCAGCAGCTACGCCGAGGCGGGTGGCTACACCTTC
CDR3 protein: CASSYAEAGGYTF

V gene: TRBV10-2
D gene: NA
clone size: NA
J gene: TRBJ1-5
CDR3 DNA: TGCGCCAGCACGGGGGGAGGTCAGCCCCAGCATTTT
CDR3 protein: CASTGGGQPQHF

V gene: TRBV6-5
D gene: NA
clone size: NA
J gene: TRBJ1-2
CDR3 DNA: TGTGCCAGCAAAACAGAACTCTATGGCTACACCTTC
CDR3 protein: CASKTELYGYTF

V gene: TRBV9
D gene: TRBD2
clone size: NA
J gene: TRBJ2-2
CDR3 DNA: TGTGCCAGCAGCGTAGGTCCGGGAGGGACCGGGGAGCTGTTTTTT
CDR3 protein: CASSVGPGGTGELFF

V gene: TRBV9
D gene: NA
clone size: NA
J gene: TRBJ2-7
CDR3 DNA: TGTGCCAGCAGCGTGGGGACATACTCCTACGAGCAGTACTTC
CDR3 protein: CASSVGTYSYEQYF

V gene: TRBV5-1
D gene: TRBD1
clone size: once
J gene: TRBJ1-6
CDR3 DNA: TGCGCCAGCAGTCGGGACAGGGTCTATAATTCACCCCTCCACTTT
CDR3 protein: CASSRDRVYNSPLHF

V gene: TRBV25-1
D gene: NA
clone size: NA
J gene: TRBJ2-3
CDR3 DNA: TGTGCCAGCACGGACCGAACAGGAACAGATACGCAGTATTTT
CDR3 protein: CASTDRTGTDTQYF

V gene: TRBV28
D gene: TRBD2
clone size: NA
J gene: TRBJ2-5
CDR3 DNA: TGTGCCAGCAAGTCGGGAGGAGGAGAGACCCAGTACTTC
CDR3 protein: CASKSGGGETQYF

V gene: TRBV7-8
D gene: TRBD1
clone size: NA
J gene: TRBJ2-1
CDR3 DNA: TGTGCCAGCAGCCAAGGGACAGGGGACTACAATGAGCAGTTCTTC
CDR3 protein: CASSQGTGDYNEQFF

V gene: TRBV30
D gene: TRBD1
clone size: NA
J gene: TRBJ1-1
CDR3 DNA: TGTGCCTGGGGACAGGGGGGCGACACTGAAGCTTTCTTT
CDR3 protein: CAWGQGGDTEAFF

V gene: TRBV20-1
D gene: NA
clone size: NA
J gene: TRBJ2-5
CDR3 DNA: TGCAGTGCTAGCCCTCAAGAGACCCAGTACTTC
CDR3 protein: CSASPQETQYF

V gene: TRBV28
D gene: TRBD2
clone size: NA
J gene: TRBJ2-5
CDR3 DNA: TGTGCCAGCAACCTAGCGGGAGGGTTGGAGACCCAGTACTTC
CDR3 protein: CASNLAGGLETQYF

V gene: TRBV19
D gene: TRBD1
clone size: NA
J gene: TRBJ1-3
CDR3 DNA: TGTGCCAGTGCCCGGGGACAGGGGGCCCCCTCTGGAAACACCATATATTTT
CDR3 protein: CASARGQGAPSGNTIYF

V gene: TRBV18
D gene: NA
clone size: few
J gene: TRBJ2-7
CDR3 DNA: TGTGCCAGCTCACCATTTAGTCGAAGCTCCTACGAGCAGTACTTC
CDR3 protein: CASSPFSRSSYEQYF

V gene: TRBV9
D gene: TRBD2
clone size: NA
J gene: TRBJ2-1
CDR3 DNA: TGTGCCAGCAGCGTAGGGCCAGCGGGAGCCTCCCGGGAGCAGTTCTTC
CDR3 protein: CASSVGPAGASREQFF

V gene: TRBV18
D gene: TRBD1
clone size: NA
J gene: TRBJ1-2
CDR3 DNA: TGTGCCAGCTCACCAAGCTGGGACAGGGATGGCTACACCTTC
CDR3 protein: CASSPSWDRDGYTF

V gene: TRBV11-2
D gene: TRBD1
clone size: NA
J gene: TRBJ2-1
CDR3 DNA: TGTGCCAGCAGCTTTCTCAGGACAGGGGGCTCCTACAATGAGCAGTTCTTC
CDR3 protein: CASSFLRTGGSYNEQFF

V gene: TRBV7-2
D gene: NA
clone size: NA
J gene: TRBJ1-3
CDR3 DNA: TGTGCCAGCAGCTTAGTGGGCAGGGGAAACACCATATATTTT
CDR3 protein: CASSLVGRGNTIYF

V gene: TRBV5-6
D gene: NA
clone size: NA
J gene: TRBJ1-1
CDR3 DNA: TGTGCCAGCAGCGGACAGAACACTGAAGCTTTCTTT
CDR3 protein: CASSGQNTEAFF

V gene: TRBV5-4
D gene: TRBD1
clone size: NA
J gene: TRBJ1-1
CDR3 DNA: TGTGCCAGCAGCGAGGGACAGGGCACTGAAGCTTTCTTT
CDR3 protein: CASSEGQGTEAFF

V gene: TRBV29-1
D gene: NA
clone size: NA
J gene: TRBJ1-5
CDR3 DNA: TGCAGCGTCTCCGACGGGGGAGGACAGCCCCAGCATTTT
CDR3 protein: CSVSDGGGQPQHF

V gene: TRBV11-2
D gene: NA
clone size: NA
J gene: TRBJ2-7
CDR3 DNA: TGTGCCAGCAGCTCGCCCGGTCGGGAGCAGTACTTC
CDR3 protein: CASSSPGREQYF